Listed below are T cell receptor beta chains from one sample, sequenced in a study of cytomegalovirus exposure and HLA in healthy donors. Data came from immunoSEQ multiplex PCR; TCRdb stores just in-frame clones and leaves some out. Counted here are some 130,000 clones, approximately 61% occurring once; the ten biggest clones make up roughly 1.6%. The sequencing sample was made of PBMCs. These TCRs come from a man aged 25-45 years in good health and CMV-seropositive. The CDR3 runs from the conserved cysteine through the conserved F or W. A D gene is named only where the DNA matches it firmly. Some rows have no size entry. The others give once, few or many, or a class for an expanded clone.

-,-,TRBJ2-3,TRBV6-1,CASNPIPWETDTQYF,TGTGCCAGCAACCCCATACCTTGGGAGACAGATACGCAGTATTTT
TRBD2,-,TRBJ2-2,TRBV5-1,CASSRTSENGELFF,TGCGCCAGCAGCCGGACTAGCGAGAACGGGGAGCTGTTTTTT
TRBD2,few,TRBJ2-7,TRBV2,CASSPLGLVNPEQYF,TGTGCCAGCAGTCCTCTGGGACTAGTTAATCCCGAGCAGTACTTC
TRBD1,-,TRBJ1-5,TRBV4-1,CASSRPGQVGQPQHF,TGCGCCAGCAGCCGACCGGGACAGGTCGGTCAGCCCCAGCATTTT
-,-,TRBJ2-3,TRBV7-3,CASSSDPDRNTDTQYF,TGTGCCAGCAGCTCCGACCCCGACAGGAACACAGATACGCAGTATTTT
-,-,TRBJ2-7,TRBV7-2,CASSLVGRAGEQYF,TGTGCCAGCAGCTTAGTCGGAAGAGCAGGCGAGCAGTACTTC
TRBD2,few,TRBJ2-1,TRBV7-3,CASSEGLAIYNEQFF,TGTGCCAGCAGCGAGGGACTAGCGATCTACAATGAGCAGTTCTTC
-,few,TRBJ2-5,TRBV5-8,CASSLGGGYQETQYF,TGTGCCAGCAGCTTGGGCGGGGGCTACCAAGAGACCCAGTACTTC
TRBD1,few,TRBJ1-1,TRBV18,CASSPYSIDRQGVTEAFF,TGTGCCAGCTCACCATACAGTATAGACCGGCAGGGGGTGACTGAAGCTTTCTTT
-,-,TRBJ1-1,TRBV18,CASSPARQGYTEAFF,TGTGCCAGCTCACCCGCCAGGCAGGGGTACACTGAAGCTTTCTTT
-,-,TRBJ1-1,TRBV14,CASSLFGATEAFF,TGTGCCAGCAGCCTATTTGGGGCGACTGAAGCTTTCTTT
TRBD1,-,TRBJ2-1,TRBV5-4,CASSLAGTGKAGNEQFF,TGTGCCAGCAGCTTGGCGGGGACAGGGAAAGCGGGCAATGAGCAGTTCTTC
-,few,TRBJ2-1,TRBV7-3,CASSLRGSNYRSYNEQFF,TGTGCCAGCAGCTTAAGGGGCAGCAACTATCGCTCCTACAATGAGCAGTTCTTC
-,-,TRBJ2-4,TRBV19,CASSIIGLNIQYF,TGTGCCAGTAGTATAATTGGGCTGAACATTCAGTACTTC
-,-,TRBJ2-3,TRBV6-4,CASSGSQEGAADTQYF,TGTGCCAGCAGCGGATCCCAAGAGGGAGCGGCAGATACGCAGTATTTT
-,-,TRBJ2-5,TRBV15,CATSPPGQETQYF,TGTGCCACCAGCCCGCCGGGGCAAGAGACCCAGTACTTC
-,-,TRBJ1-2,TRBV5-1,CASSSTYPGITNYGYTF,TGCGCCAGCAGCTCCACTTACCCAGGGATAACTAACTATGGCTACACCTTC
TRBD2,-,TRBJ2-3,TRBV15,CATGGVQVTDTQYF,TGTGCCACGGGAGGGGTTCAGGTCACAGATACGCAGTATTTT
TRBD1,-,TRBJ2-7,TRBV5-1,CASSRRLLGDRSLSYEQYF,TGCGCCAGCAGCCGGAGACTTCTCGGGGACAGGTCTCTTTCCTACGAGCAGTACTTC
TRBD2,-,TRBJ2-7,TRBV15,CATSEGGGSGGTEEQYF,TGTGCCACCAGCGAGGGAGGTGGCAGCGGGGGGACAGAAGAGCAGTACTTC
TRBD2,-,TRBJ2-1,TRBV7-3,CASSPHGTSGKYNEQFF,TGTGCCAGCAGCCCCCATGGGACTAGCGGGAAATACAATGAGCAGTTCTTC
-,once,TRBJ2-5,TRBV7-9,CASSPTPGAFETQYF,TGTGCCAGCAGCCCCACTCCAGGGGCGTTCGAGACCCAGTACTTC
TRBD1,few,TRBJ1-1,TRBV5-6,CASRTGAWNTEAFF,TGTGCCAGCAGAACAGGGGCATGGAACACTGAAGCTTTCTTT
-,-,TRBJ1-6,TRBV4-3,CASSQDIPRSSYNSPLHF,TGCGCCAGCAGCCAAGACATTCCCAGAAGCTCCTATAATTCACCCCTCCACTTT
-,-,TRBJ2-6,TRBV7-2,CASSLVPGGVGANVLTF,TGTGCCAGCAGCTTAGTTCCGGGGGGCGTGGGGGCCAACGTCCTGACTTTC
-,-,TRBJ1-1,TRBV5-5,CASSVTGSSLSAEAFF,TGTGCCAGCAGCGTCACAGGGTCGTCCCTCTCAGCTGAAGCTTTCTTT
-,-,TRBJ2-7,TRBV10-3,CASVDPGLLDEQYF,TGTGCCTCGGTCGATCCGGGACTCCTCGACGAGCAGTACTTC
-,-,TRBJ2-1,TRBV11-2,CASSLGLNNEQFF,TGTGCCAGCAGCTTAGGGCTGAACAATGAGCAGTTCTTC
TRBD1,few,TRBJ1-4,TRBV4-2,CASSQRGLDRVNEKLFF,TGTGCCAGCAGCCAACGTGGTTTAGACAGGGTGAATGAAAAACTGTTTTTT
TRBD1,few,TRBJ2-7,TRBV29-1,CSAAGQALYEQYF,TGCAGCGCCGCGGGACAGGCCCTTTACGAGCAGTACTTC
TRBD2,-,TRBJ2-1,TRBV18,CASSPLGTSGSPEQFF,TGTGCCAGCTCCCCCCTGGGGACTAGCGGGAGCCCTGAGCAGTTCTTC
TRBD1,-,TRBJ1-2,TRBV28,CASNSGQALDYGYTF,TGTGCCAGCAATTCTGGACAGGCCCTGGATTATGGCTACACCTTC
TRBD2,-,TRBJ2-1,TRBV7-3,CASSLTSGYNEQFF,TGTGCCAGCAGCTTAACTAGCGGGTACAATGAGCAGTTCTTC
TRBD1,-,TRBJ2-1,TRBV4-1,CASSRDRGNEQFF,TGCGCCAGCAGCCGAGACAGGGGCAATGAGCAGTTCTTC
-,-,TRBJ1-1,TRBV4-2,CASSQGGLTNTEAFF,TGTGCCAGCAGCCAAGGGGGACTTACGAACACTGAAGCTTTCTTT
TRBD1,few,TRBJ2-1,TRBV11-3,CASSLGTGVNNEQFF,TGTGCCAGCAGCTTGGGGACAGGGGTGAACAATGAGCAGTTCTTC
-,-,TRBJ2-7,TRBV4-2,CASNQGPKYEQYF,TGTGCCAGCAACCAAGGCCCGAAATACGAGCAGTACTTC
-,few,TRBJ2-7,TRBV5-1,CASSLGAYGPYEQYF,TGCGCCAGCAGCTTGGGGGCCTACGGCCCGTACGAGCAGTACTTC
TRBD1,-,TRBJ1-2,TRBV4-1,CASSQGQGSYYGYTF,TGCGCCAGCAGCCAAGGACAGGGGTCTTACTATGGCTACACCTTC
TRBD1,-,TRBJ1-3,TRBV2,CASSSDRRVGTIYF,TGTGCCAGCAGTTCGGACAGGAGGGTGGGGACCATATATTTT
TRBD1,-,TRBJ2-7,TRBV18,CASSDRGISYEQYF,TGTGCCAGCTCGGACAGGGGAATAAGCTACGAGCAGTACTTC